Listed here are 32 T cell receptor beta chains from one sample, sequenced in a study of blood T cells in healthy people across ages. A second roughly 6 to 11 cycle PCR used barcoded and J-beta primers. TCRdb independently ran MiXCR on the 5' RACE reads; one entry per CDR3 protein. This sample has 1.5 million to 2 million distinct CDR3 sequences; less than 50% occur once, and the top ten carry approximately 2%. Material: blood. These receptors all stem from a woman in her forties in good health.

Notes on this clonotype: The junction shows a germline mismatch at one end, possibly a read error. The rearrangement uses TRBV15 and TRBJ2-7, with TRBD1 matching over 12 bases. Germline loops: CDR1 LNHNV, CDR2 YYDKDF (reference sequence). The CDR3 is 16 amino acids. CDR3 sequence (DNA): TGTGCCGCCAGCAGAGGAACCGGGACAGGGGGCTTCGAGCAGTACTTC. This translates into CAASRGTGTGGFEQYF.

There are a few counts of this clonotype. This chain joins TRBV9 and TRBJ2-3, with D unresolved. The CDR3 is 15 amino acids. CDR1 is SGDLS and CDR2 is YYNGEE in the germline V gene. Trimming took off 0 bases at V and 0 bases at J, with 8 bases between the two ends. The CDR3 region has the DNA TGTGCCAGCAGCGTAGAGGCAGTTAGCACAGATACGCAGTATTTT. This translates into CASSVEAVSTDTQYF.

The chain is built from TRBV20-1 and TRBJ1-5, with D possibly TRBD1 on 5 matching bases. Between the trimmed V and J ends, which lost 7 bases and 4 bases, there was a span of 17 bases. The CDR3 runs to 14 residues. Germline CDR1 DFQATT, CDR2 SNEGSKA (reference sequence). The CDR3 bases are TGCAGTGTAAAGGGGACGGGCGGGAATCAGCCCCAGCATTTT. This codes for CSVKGTGGNQPQHF.

The V and J genes are TRBV28 and TRBJ1-2; D might be TRBD1 (5 bases). Germline CDR1 MDHEN, CDR2 SYDVKM. V shed 10 bases and J shed 6 bases, with 12 bases lying between them. CDR3 length equals 11 residues. CDR3 coding DNA: TGTGCCACCCAAAGGGGAAATGGCTACACCTTC. Its protein product is CATQRGNGYTF.

A few counts support this clonotype. V and J are TRBV12-3 or TRBV12-4 and TRBJ2-5; D may match TRBD1 or TRBD2 (6 bases each). The V and J ends lost 3 bases and 7 bases respectively, with 18 bases between them. The length of the CDR3 is 15 residues. As DNA, the CDR3 is TGTGCCAGCAGTTTCTCACGGGGGCATGGGGGGACCCAGTACTTC. Protein product: CASSFSRGHGGTQYF.

This clonotype has a handful of counts. V gene TRBV9 combines with J gene TRBJ1-2; no clear D gene. CDR1 and CDR2 from the germline V gene are SGDLS and YYNGEE. The CDR3 loop spans 13 amino acids. V lost 4 bases and J 7 bases, leaving 14 bases between the germline ends. CDR3 nucleotide sequence: TGTGCCAGCAGCCAATCGCTGGGTGGTGGCTACACCTTC. Its translation: CASSQSLGGGYTF.

This clonotype was seen a handful of times. CDR3 bases: TGTGCCAGCAGCTTGAGGCAACAGGACTACAATGAGCAGTTCTTC. Translating it yields CASSLRQQDYNEQFF. The chain carries TRBV11-1 and TRBJ2-1; maybe TRBD1 (5 bases). The CDR3 extends over 15 amino acids. The V and J ends lost 3 bases and 3 bases respectively, with 12 bases between them. Germline CDR1 SGHAT, CDR2 FQDESV (reference sequence).

The CDR3 sequence: CASTQGLAGGMPRADTQYF. CDR3 nucleotide sequence: TGTGCCAGCACCCAAGGACTAGCGGGGGGGATGCCGAGGGCAGATACGCAGTATTTT. This chain uses TRBV28 with TRBJ2-3, with 15 bases that match TRBD2. The CDR3 has 19 residues. J gave up 4 bases and V 7 bases, and 15 bases lay outside the gene matches. The germline gives CDR1 MDHEN, CDR2 SYDVKM.

With regard to this clonotype: One end of the junction does not line up with germline, which may come from a read error. The chain carries TRBV4-3 and TRBJ1-3; no clear D. In germline, CDR1 is LGHNA, CDR2 YSLEER. The CDR3 contains 16 residues. As DNA, the CDR3 is TGCGCCAGCACCCAAAGTCGGGGAGGGTACGGAAACACCATATATTTT. This gives the protein CASTQSRGGYGNTIYF.

This clonotype has more than one count but fewer than ten. This rearrangement joins TRBV12-3 or TRBV12-4 to TRBJ2-7, with TRBD1 matching 10 bases. The length of the CDR3 is 12 residues. V gave up 8 bases and J gave up 5 bases; unmatched junction bases: 3. The CDR3: CASGQGGDEQYF. The CDR3, as DNA: TGTGCCAGCGGACAGGGGGGGGACGAGCAGTACTTC.

A remark on this clonotype: Just one base apart from a much larger clone, this may be a read error. The chain couples TRBV13 to TRBJ2-5, with 8 bases aligning to TRBD1. CDR3 size: 14 residues. The germline V gene encodes CDR1 PRHDT and CDR2 FYEKMQ (reference sequence). V lost 5 bases and J lost 11; bases outside the gene matches: 13. The DNA for the CDR3 is TGTGCCAGCAGCCTCGGGACAGGAAAAAGGGAGCAGTACTTC. It is translated as CASSLGTGKREQYF.

About this clonotype itself: Germline and junction disagree at one end, which may indicate a read error. V usage is TRBV20-1 and J usage is TRBJ2-1, with 7 bases matching TRBD2. Germline V lookup: CDR1 DFQATT, CDR2 SNEGSKA (reference sequence). The CDR3 covers 18 residues. This chain's CDR3 is CSASRLGGGRGSNNEQFF. The CDR3 nucleotides read TGCAGTGCTAGTCGTTTGGGGGGGGGACGGGGCTCCAACAATGAGCAGTTCTTC.

This sequence joins TRBV20-1 and TRBJ2-1; TRBD2 might be the D (6 bases). This CDR3 comprises 13 residues. Germline V gives CDR1 DFQATT, CDR2 SNEGSKA (reference sequence). V was clipped by 0 bases and J by 8 bases, with 11 bases between them. The CDR3 protein is CSARDLGEDEQFF. In DNA, the CDR3 is TGCAGTGCTAGAGATCTCGGGGAGGATGAGCAGTTCTTC.

In its sample, this clonotype was seen a few times. CDR3 coding DNA: TGCAGTGCTAGTGGAGCCCAAAGTATTTATGAGCAGTTCTTC. This gives the protein CSASGAQSIYEQFF. This sequence joins TRBV20-1 and TRBJ2-1, with no clear D. Trimming took off 3 bases at V and 8 bases at J, with 17 bases between the two ends. The CDR3 consists of 14 residues. Germline V gives CDR1 DFQATT, CDR2 SNEGSKA (reference sequence).

With respect to this clonotype: An end of the junction differs from the germline gene, which may be a read error. The V call is TRBV7-2, the J call TRBJ2-1; D gene unclear. This CDR3 comprises 12 residues. Per germline, CDR1 SGHTA and CDR2 FQGNSA. CDR3 residues: CASSSQYNKQFF. The CDR3 region has the DNA TGTGCCAGCAGCTCTCAATACAATAAGCAGTTCTTC.

This clonotype occurred a few times. V gene TRBV27 combines with J gene TRBJ2-5; TRBD2 matches 9 bases. Germline-derived CDR1 and CDR2 are MNHEY and SMNVEV (reference sequence). V was clipped by 4 bases and J by 2 bases; unmatched bases: 11. This CDR3 is built from 17 residues. DNA of the CDR3: TGTGCCAGCAGTTATAAACTGACTAGCGGAAAACAAGAGACCCAGTACTTC. This sequence encodes CASSYKLTSGKQETQYF.

The chain joins TRBV29-1 to TRBJ2-3; D remains unclear. The CDR3 runs to 10 residues. The V end was cut by 3 bases, the J end by 13 bases, with 11 bases between. Germline V gene data show CDR1 as SQVTM and CDR2 as ANQGSEA. The CDR3 DNA follows: TGCAGCGTTGACACCGAGTATGAGTATTTT. Residues: CSVDTEYEYF.

Concerning this clonotype: At one boundary the junction diverges from the germline segment, which might be a read error. The chain employs TRBV28 and TRBJ1-5, with D uncertain. The CDR3 consists of 15 residues. Germline V CDR1 and CDR2: MDHEN, SYDVKM. The CDR3 DNA is TGTGCCAGCAGTTTGACCCAGGCAGGCAATCGGCCCCAGCATTTT. Residues: CASSLTQAGNRPQHF.

Notes on this clonotype: It may be a read error: a sequence one base away is much more abundant. The rearrangement uses TRBV4-3 and TRBJ2-1; D gene unclear. The CDR3 extends over 15 amino acids. Germline CDR1 reads LGHNA; CDR2 reads YSLEER. In DNA, the CDR3 is TGCGCCGGCAGCTTAGCCAGGAGCTCCTACAATGAGCAGTTCTTC. The encoded protein is CAGSLARSSYNEQFF.

This sequence joins TRBV4-1 and TRBJ2-7, with 10 bases identical to TRBD1. CDR3 length equals 16 residues. Germline CDR1 is MGHRA and CDR2 is YSYEKL. The junction had 8 bases not matched to a gene; V was cut back by 1 base and J by 5 bases. CDR3 sequence reads: CASSQGRGQGFNEQYF. The DNA for the CDR3 is TGCGCCAGCAGCCAAGGTAGGGGACAGGGGTTCAACGAGCAGTACTTC.

The chain joins TRBV20-1 to TRBJ1-1; a weak D match, TRBD1 (6 bases). Germline lookup yields CDR1 DFQATT and CDR2 SNEGSKA (reference sequence). V lost 6 bases to trimming and J lost 10 bases, with 18 bases between them. The CDR3 has 12 residues. The CDR3 DNA is TGCAGTGCACCCAAACCAGGGGCGGCAGCTTTCTTT. It yields the protein CSAPKPGAAAFF.

The J gene is TRBJ2-1, the V gene TRBV7-2; 9 bases line up with TRBD2. The length of the CDR3 is 17 residues. Germline trimming cut 4 bases from V and 3 bases from J; bases unmatched to any gene: 10. Germline loops: CDR1 SGHTA, CDR2 FQGNSA. CDR3 loop: CASSSPRTSENYNEQFF. The CDR3 DNA reads as TGTGCCAGCAGCTCCCCCCGGACTAGCGAAAACTACAATGAGCAGTTCTTC.

The chain uses TRBV5-1 and TRBJ2-3, with TRBD2 matching over 7 bases. The germline CDR1 and CDR2 sequences are SGHRS and YFSETQ. The CDR3 runs 14 residues. The V and J ends lost 5 bases and 2 bases, in that order; junction bases with no gene match: 5. In nucleotides, the CDR3 is TGCGCCAGCAGACAGCGGGGAAACACAGATACGCAGTATTTT. This sequence encodes CASRQRGNTDTQYF.

The table lists this clonotype with a few counts. V usage is TRBV4-3 and J usage is TRBJ2-5, with 9 bases fitting TRBD2. CDR1 and CDR2 (germline): LGHNA, YSLEER. With V trimmed by 4 bases and J by 5 bases, 14 bases remained unmatched. CDR3 length equals 17 residues. CDR3: CASSRGSGGTGAETQYF. Written as DNA, the CDR3 is TGCGCCAGCAGCCGTGGTAGCGGGGGTACCGGGGCGGAGACCCAGTACTTC.

The V call is TRBV4-1, the J call TRBJ1-4; D ambiguous. In germline, CDR1 is MGHRA, CDR2 YSYEKL. The CDR3 sequence is 17 residues long. The V end was cut by 0 bases, the J end by 5 bases, with 16 bases between. The CDR3 coding sequence is TGCGCCAGCAGCCAAGATCTTTTTAACAGCCAGAATGAAAAACTGTTTTTT. It encodes CASSQDLFNSQNEKLFF.

This clonotype was recorded a few times. The chain joins TRBV5-1 to TRBJ2-1; perhaps TRBD1 as D (5 bases). Trimming removed 0 bases at V and 9 bases at J, with 13 bases between. Germline-derived CDR1 and CDR2 are SGHRS and YFSETQ. CDR3 size: 14 residues. CDR3 loop: CASSLVATESEQFF. The DNA for the CDR3 is TGCGCCAGCAGCTTGGTCGCGACAGAGAGTGAGCAGTTCTTC.

This clonotype appeared a few times. At one end the junction does not follow the germline gene, possibly because of a read error. The J gene is TRBJ2-7, the V gene TRBV12-3 or TRBV12-4; 7 bases agree with TRBD2. There are 14 residues in the CDR3. Here the CDR3 DNA reads TGTGCCAGCAGTCTAGCGGATCACTCCTACGAGCAGTACTTC. Encoded protein: CASSLADHSYEQYF.

The chain employs TRBV5-1 and TRBJ2-3; D remains unclear. The germline gives CDR1 SGHRS, CDR2 YFSETQ. The CDR3 runs to 16 residues. The ends were cut back, 0 bases at V and 2 bases at J, with 13 bases in the middle. The CDR3 sequence: CASSLGAKGSTDTQYF. The CDR3 region has the DNA TGCGCCAGCAGCTTGGGAGCTAAAGGCTCCACAGATACGCAGTATTTT.

This chain links TRBV9 with TRBJ2-5; 11 nucleotides align to TRBD2. CDR3 length: 13 residues. Trimming took 8 bases from V and 1 from J; bases not matched to a gene: 1. Looked up from germline, CDR1 is SGDLS and CDR2 is YYNGEE. CDR3: CARGTSGQETQYF. The CDR3 DNA follows: TGTGCCAGAGGGACTAGCGGCCAAGAGACCCAGTACTTC.

The chain has TRBV5-1 and TRBJ1-6; 7 bases map to TRBD1. In germline, CDR1 is SGHRS, CDR2 YFSETQ. CDR3 length: 17 residues. The V and J ends lost 0 bases and 6 bases, in that order; junction bases with no gene match: 9. CDR3 in DNA: TGCGCCAGCAGCTTGGCCAAAGGGGGCGGCGGTAATTCACCCCTCCACTTT. As protein: CASSLAKGGGGNSPLHF. The full variable domain, completed using reference TRBV5-1 and TRBJ1-6, is KAGVTQTPRYLIKTRGQQVTLSCSPISGHRSVSWYQQTPGQGLQFLFEYFSETQRNKGNFPGRFSGRQFSNSRSEMNVSTLELGDSALYLCASSLAKGGGGNSPLHFGNGTRLTVT.

Only a few counts were recorded for this clonotype. The chain has TRBV7-3 and TRBJ2-5, with D tentatively TRBD2 (5 bases). Germline CDR1 reads SGHTA; CDR2 reads FQGTGA. V shed 0 bases and J shed 3 bases, with 11 bases lying between them. The CDR3 extends over 15 amino acids. The CDR3 DNA follows: TGTGCCAGCAGCTTAACGGGCGGACTTAAAGAGACCCAGTACTTC. This encodes CASSLTGGLKETQYF.

This clonotype has just a few counts. This sequence joins TRBV7-9 and TRBJ2-7; TRBD1 matches at 8 bases. The CDR3 is 15 residues long. V trimming: 2 bases; J trimming: 2 bases; junction bases outside the gene matches: 5. Looked up from germline, CDR1 is SEHNR and CDR2 is FQNEAQ (reference sequence). The CDR3 DNA follows: TGTGCCAGCAGCTTAAAGGTACAGGGGGCCTACGAGCAGTACTTC. Encoded protein: CASSLKVQGAYEQYF.